The rows below give T cell receptor beta chains drawn from one sample of a study of cytomegalovirus exposure and HLA in healthy donors. Measured with immunoSEQ multiplex PCR; TCRdb has only the in-frame clones, and not every one. This sample has approximately 88,000 clones, with about 80% found just once. Sequencing input: PBMCs. The source is a young man in good health and CMV-seropositive. The CDR3 runs from the conserved cysteine through the conserved F or W. The D gene is left open where the match is weak. Where a row states a size, it is once, few, many or the class of an expanded clone; other rows omit it.

d_call j_call clone_size v_call cdr3_aa cdr3_nt
TRBD1 TRBJ2-7 . TRBV6-6 CASSGGQGHEQYF TGTGCCAGCAGTGGGGGACAGGGTCACGAGCAGTACTTC
. TRBJ2-3 . TRBV9 CASSVITETDTQYF TGTGCCAGCAGCGTCATAACCGAGACAGATACGCAGTATTTT
. TRBJ1-1 . TRBV4-1 CASSQGREGAFF TGCGCCAGCAGCCAAGGCCGGGAAGGCGCTTTCTTT
TRBD2 TRBJ2-7 . TRBV29-1 CSVRTSGKRADEQYF TGCAGCGTGAGGACTAGCGGGAAGAGAGCCGACGAGCAGTACTTC
. TRBJ1-6 . TRBV4-1 CASSQDPSGGFSPLHF TGCGCCAGCAGCCAAGATCCCAGCGGAGGGTTTTCACCCCTCCACTTT
. TRBJ1-1 . TRBV9 CASSVSPRTPSNTEAFF TGTGCCAGCAGCGTAAGTCCCCGGACTCCTTCGAACACTGAAGCTTTCTTT
. TRBJ1-6 . TRBV15 CATSRSAGGSPLHF TGTGCCACCAGCAGATCGGCGGGGGGGTCACCCCTCCACTTT
. TRBJ1-1 . TRBV9 CASSTAGQNTEAFF TGTGCCAGCAGCACCGCGGGCCAGAACACTGAAGCTTTCTTT
. TRBJ1-1 . TRBV29-1 CSVLQRSSNTEAFF TGCAGCGTCTTGCAGAGGAGCAGTAACACTGAAGCTTTCTTT
. TRBJ2-7 . TRBV27 CASSFFRTSSESYEQYF TGTGCCAGCAGTTTCTTTAGGACTTCTTCGGAATCCTACGAGCAGTACTTC
TRBD2 TRBJ2-5 few TRBV7-8 CASSLEGWLAGPQETQYF TGTGCCAGCAGCTTAGAGGGTTGGCTAGCGGGTCCCCAAGAGACCCAGTACTTC
. TRBJ2-3 . TRBV30 CAWTPLLGTDTQYF TGTGCCTGGACCCCCCTTCTCGGGACAGATACGCAGTATTTT
. TRBJ2-7 once TRBV28 CASSSLSYEQYF TGTGCCAGCAGTTCCTTGTCCTACGAGCAGTACTTC
. TRBJ2-7 few TRBV29-1 CSVEGPAESSYEQYF TGCAGCGTTGAAGGTCCAGCGGAAAGCTCCTACGAGCAGTACTTC
. TRBJ1-2 few TRBV6-1 CASTQGAGGYTF TGTGCCAGCACTCAGGGTGCAGGTGGCTACACCTTC
TRBD2 TRBJ2-3 . TRBV28 CASAPGLAGVNFVTDTQYF TGTGCCAGCGCCCCGGGACTAGCGGGAGTTAATTTCGTGACAGATACGCAGTATTTT
. TRBJ1-5 . TRBV30 CAWREGFNQPQHF TGTGCCTGGAGGGAGGGGTTTAATCAGCCCCAGCATTTT
. TRBJ2-5 few TRBV7-9 CASSSPLSREETQYF TGTGCCAGCAGCTCCCCCTTATCTAGGGAGGAGACCCAGTACTTC
. TRBJ2-1 few TRBV10-2 CASSESGPDEQFF TGCGCCAGCAGTGAGAGTGGGCCCGATGAGCAGTTCTTC
TRBD1 TRBJ2-7 few TRBV5-6 CASSLWGTGGEQYF TGTGCCAGCAGCTTGTGGGGGACAGGGGGCGAGCAGTACTTC